These 5 T cell receptor beta chains share one sample of origin, sequenced in a study of T cell responses to AZD1222 COVID-19 vaccine. Here immunoSEQ multiplex PCR was the method, and the copy in TCRdb shows in-frame clones only, minus some. The sample yields roughly 160,000 clones, over 80% seen once. The specimen was peripheral blood, collected on day 0 of AZD1222 vaccination. The receptors come from an adult in good health.

The chain links TRBV6-4 to TRBJ1-5; TRBD1 aligns across 8 bases. The CDR3 sequence is 14 residues long. V shed 6 bases, J shed 4 bases, and the junction held 5 bases outside the gene matches. Germline V gene lookup returns CDR1 MRHNA and CDR2 SNTAGT. The CDR3 DNA reads as TGTGCCAGCAGCCCCACAGGGGGAAATCAGCCCCAGCATTTT. Protein product: CASSPTGGNQPQHF.

The chain employs TRBV6-5 and TRBJ1-2; no definite D call. The CDR3 extends over 14 amino acids. In germline, CDR1 is MNHEY, CDR2 SVGAGI. Trimming stripped 11 bases from V and 6 bases from J, with 22 bases between. This CDR3 is CASDPGPPKDGYTF. The CDR3 DNA reads TGTGCCTCAGATCCGGGCCCCCCAAAAGATGGCTACACCTTC.

The chain carries TRBV3-1 (or the pseudogene TRBV3-2) and TRBJ1-5; perhaps TRBD1 as D (6 bases). Germline-derived CDR1 and CDR2 are LGHDT and YNNKEL (reference sequence). With 3 bases removed from V and 0 bases from J, the gap between germline ends came to 15 bases. The CDR3 is 17 residues long. CDR3 sequence reads: CASSQSGRGNSNQPQHF. CDR3 nucleotide sequence: TGTGCCAGCAGCCAGTCGGGCAGGGGAAATAGCAATCAGCCCCAGCATTTT.

The chain is built from TRBV6-5 and TRBJ1-1; D is unresolved. Trimming took off 5 bases at V and 2 bases at J, with 12 bases between the two ends. This CDR3 is 14 amino acids long. Germline-derived CDR1 and CDR2 are MNHEY and SVGAGI. CDR3 sequence (DNA): TGTGCCAGCAGTATTCGGACGGCTAACACTGAAGCTTTCTTT. This sequence encodes CASSIRTANTEAFF.

The rearrangement links TRBV6-4 to TRBJ2-1; D gene uncertain. The V end was cut by 2 bases, the J end by 0 bases, with 8 bases between. Germline V lookup: CDR1 MRHNA, CDR2 SNTAGT. The CDR3 sequence is 15 residues long. CDR3 sequence reads: CASSDNDISYNEQFF. CDR3 coding DNA: TGTGCCAGCAGTGACAATGACATCTCCTACAATGAGCAGTTCTTC.